This TCR beta chain was observed in a study of blood T cell repertoires in COVID-19. Study background: Sites across the United States, Italy and Spain contributed samples from acute and convalescent COVID-19. T cells, B-cell-depleted T cells, or PBMCs provided the cDNA or gDNA that served as material.

Source study methods: Amplifying reference gene primers gave estimates of nucleated cell counts. Sequenced by immunoSEQ multiplex PCR; TCRdb stores in-frame clones only, minus some. That table is the source of V, J and clone size, and D and trimming were worked out from the DNA. The profile shows under 50,000 clones, roughly 84% of them singletons. CDR3 length: 18 amino acids. Germline CDR1 is SGHVS and CDR2 is FNYEAQ. J gave up 6 bases and V 1 base, and 17 bases lay outside the gene matches. The chain links TRBV7-6 to TRBJ2-7, with 8 bases matching TRBD2. The clonotype comes from a woman in her 70s with acute or convalescent COVID-19. Input material: peripheral blood. This chain's CDR3 is CASSLVPSGSRSRGEQYF. The CDR3 nucleotides are TGTGCCAGCAGCTTAGTGCCCAGCGGGAGTCGGAGCAGAGGCGAGCAGTACTTC.